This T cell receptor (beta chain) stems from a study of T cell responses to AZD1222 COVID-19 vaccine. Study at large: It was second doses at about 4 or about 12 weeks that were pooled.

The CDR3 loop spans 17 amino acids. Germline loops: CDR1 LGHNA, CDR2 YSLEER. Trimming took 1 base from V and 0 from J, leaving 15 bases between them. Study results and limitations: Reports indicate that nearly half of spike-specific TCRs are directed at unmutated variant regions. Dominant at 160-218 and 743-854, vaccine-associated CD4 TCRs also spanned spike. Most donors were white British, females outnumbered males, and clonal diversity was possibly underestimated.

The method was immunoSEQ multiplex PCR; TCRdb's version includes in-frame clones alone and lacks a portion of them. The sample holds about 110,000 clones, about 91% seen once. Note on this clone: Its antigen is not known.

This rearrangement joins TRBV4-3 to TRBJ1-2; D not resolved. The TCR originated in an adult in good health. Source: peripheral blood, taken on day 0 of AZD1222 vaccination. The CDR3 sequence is CASSQGILSSSNYGYTF. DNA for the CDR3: TGCGCCAGCAGCCAAGGGATATTGAGTTCTTCTAACTATGGCTACACCTTC.